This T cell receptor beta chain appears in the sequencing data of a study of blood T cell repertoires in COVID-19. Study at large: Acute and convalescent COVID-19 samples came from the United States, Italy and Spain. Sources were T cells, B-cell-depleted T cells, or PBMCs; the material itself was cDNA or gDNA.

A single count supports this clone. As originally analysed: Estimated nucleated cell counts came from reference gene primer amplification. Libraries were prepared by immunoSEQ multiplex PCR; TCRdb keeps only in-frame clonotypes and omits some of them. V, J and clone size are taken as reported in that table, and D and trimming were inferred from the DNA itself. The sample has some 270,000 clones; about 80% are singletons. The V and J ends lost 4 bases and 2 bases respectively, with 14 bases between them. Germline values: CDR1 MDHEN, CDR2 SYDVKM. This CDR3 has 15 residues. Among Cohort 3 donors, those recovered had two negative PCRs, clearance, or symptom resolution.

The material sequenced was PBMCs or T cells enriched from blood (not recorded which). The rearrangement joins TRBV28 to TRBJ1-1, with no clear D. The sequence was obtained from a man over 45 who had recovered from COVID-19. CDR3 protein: CASSSSQARNTEAFF. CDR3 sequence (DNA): TGTGCCAGCAGTTCGTCTCAGGCGAGAAACACTGAAGCTTTCTTT.